The clone carrying this TCR beta chain has only a few counts. The antigen is undetermined. A junction end diverges from the germline sequence, so it may reflect a read error. This entry is derived from a study of blood T cells in healthy people across ages. Germline V gene lookup returns CDR1 LGHNA and CDR2 YSLEER. The CDR3 loop spans 14 amino acids. A J-beta primer mix and a sample-barcoded 5' primer were used in a second PCR of roughly 6 to 11 cycles. TCRdb passed the 5' RACE reads through MiXCR, listing each CDR3 protein once. The table records over 500,000 distinct CDR3 sequences, roughly half of them present only once. Total RNA extraction produced at least 5 micrograms (per sample) for the study. Study outcomes and limitations: Shifts in expanded clonotypes may have been confounded by donor CMV status, which was unknown.

This chain joins TRBV4-3 and TRBJ2-6; D is unresolved. This clonotype originated in a woman over 75 in good health. The source material was blood. CDR3 protein: CASSQESGANVLTF. CDR3 in DNA: TGTGCCAGCAGCCAAGAGAGTGGGGCCAACGTCCTGACTTTC.